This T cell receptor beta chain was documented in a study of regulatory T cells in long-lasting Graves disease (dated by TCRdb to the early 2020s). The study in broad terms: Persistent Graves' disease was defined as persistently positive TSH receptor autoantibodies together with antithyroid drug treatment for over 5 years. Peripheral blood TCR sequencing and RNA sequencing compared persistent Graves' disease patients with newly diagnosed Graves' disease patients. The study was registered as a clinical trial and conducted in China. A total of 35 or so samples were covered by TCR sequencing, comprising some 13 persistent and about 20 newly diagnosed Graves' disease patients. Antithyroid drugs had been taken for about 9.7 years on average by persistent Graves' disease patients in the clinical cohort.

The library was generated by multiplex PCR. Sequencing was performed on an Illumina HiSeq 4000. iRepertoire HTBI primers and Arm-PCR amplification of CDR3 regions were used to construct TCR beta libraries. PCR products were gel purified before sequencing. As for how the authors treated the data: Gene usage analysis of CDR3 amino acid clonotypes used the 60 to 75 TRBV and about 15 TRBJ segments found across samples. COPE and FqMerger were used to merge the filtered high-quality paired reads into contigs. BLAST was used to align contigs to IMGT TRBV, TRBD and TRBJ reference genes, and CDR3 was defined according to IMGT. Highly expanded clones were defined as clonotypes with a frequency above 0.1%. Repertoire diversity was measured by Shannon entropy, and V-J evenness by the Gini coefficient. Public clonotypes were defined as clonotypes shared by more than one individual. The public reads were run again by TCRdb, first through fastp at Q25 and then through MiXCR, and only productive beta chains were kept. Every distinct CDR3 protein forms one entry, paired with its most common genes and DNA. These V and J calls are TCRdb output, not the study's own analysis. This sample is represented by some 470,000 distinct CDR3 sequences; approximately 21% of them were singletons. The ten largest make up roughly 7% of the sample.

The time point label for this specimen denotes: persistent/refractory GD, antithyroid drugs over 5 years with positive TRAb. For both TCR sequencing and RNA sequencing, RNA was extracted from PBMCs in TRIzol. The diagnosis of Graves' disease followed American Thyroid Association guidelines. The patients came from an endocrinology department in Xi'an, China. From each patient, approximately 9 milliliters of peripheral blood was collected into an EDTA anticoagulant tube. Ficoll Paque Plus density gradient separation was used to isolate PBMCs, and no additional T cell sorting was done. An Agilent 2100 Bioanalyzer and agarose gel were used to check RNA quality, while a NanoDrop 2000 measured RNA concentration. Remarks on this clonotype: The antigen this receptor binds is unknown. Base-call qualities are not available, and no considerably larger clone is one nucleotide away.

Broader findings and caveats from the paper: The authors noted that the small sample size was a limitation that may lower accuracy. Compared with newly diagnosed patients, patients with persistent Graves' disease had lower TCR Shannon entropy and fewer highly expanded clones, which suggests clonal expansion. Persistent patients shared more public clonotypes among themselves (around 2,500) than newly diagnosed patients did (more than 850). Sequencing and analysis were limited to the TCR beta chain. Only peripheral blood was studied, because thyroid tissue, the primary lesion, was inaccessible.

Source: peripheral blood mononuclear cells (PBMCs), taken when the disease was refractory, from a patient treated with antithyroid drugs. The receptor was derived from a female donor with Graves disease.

Here is the DNA: TGTGCCAGTAGTATAGTGACAGGGGGCGTTGATGAAGCTTTCTTT. This yields the protein CASSIVTGGVDEAFF. The V and J segments used are TRBV19 and TRBJ1-1; 10 middle bases align to TRBD1. V ends up 1 base short and J 7 bases short, with an unmatched junction base count of 6. CDR1 and CDR2, per the germline V gene (reference sequence), are LNHDA and SQIVND. The CDR3, cysteine through phenylalanine, is 15 amino acids long. The kept DNA is CDR3 alone, 45 bases in frame from the first base.